This is a list of T cell receptor beta chains from one sample in a study of cytotoxic CD8 clonotypes in ibrutinib-treated CLL. Clones were read by immunoSEQ multiplex PCR, and TCRdb kept only the in-frame ones, dropping some. Here the sample spans around 200,000 clones, more than 65% being singletons. The sequencing here drew on PBMCs, taken after 12 months of ibrutinib treatment. Every receptor here comes from a human donor with chronic lymphocytic leukemia. The CDR3 runs from the conserved cysteine through the conserved F or W. D genes are given only for firm matches. Some rows have no size entry. The others give once, few or many, or a class for an expanded clone.

v_gene	j_gene	d_gene	abundance	CDR3nt	CDR3aa
TRBV14	TRBJ2-7	-	-	TGTGCCAGCAGCCAAGATTCGGGACTCCCAGGCGAGCAGTACTTC	CASSQDSGLPGEQYF
TRBV9	TRBJ1-2	TRBD1	-	TGTGCCAGCAGCGCCTCAGGGGGGAGGGGCTACACCTTC	CASSASGGRGYTF
TRBV18	TRBJ2-5	-	once	TGTGCCAGCTCACCAATTGGGCAAGAGACCCAGTACTTC	CASSPIGQETQYF
TRBV30	TRBJ2-1	-	few	TGTGCCTGGAGCGTAAACCGAGACAGGCAGTTCTTC	CAWSVNRDRQFF
TRBV9	TRBJ1-2	TRBD1	few	TGTGCCAGCAGCTCCCGGACAGGGGGGAGCCTCTATGGCTACACCTTC	CASSSRTGGSLYGYTF
TRBV5-1	TRBJ1-1	-	once	TGCGCCAGCAGCGCGGGGCACTCTACCGCAGGGATCACTGAAGCTTTCTTT	CASSAGHSTAGITEAFF
TRBV2	TRBJ1-4	-	-	TGTGCCAGCAGTGGACGCCGGGTTGCAACTAATGAAAAACTGTTTTTT	CASSGRRVATNEKLFF
TRBV27	TRBJ1-5	TRBD1	-	TGTGCCAGCAGTTTCGGGGCAGGGGGAAACCAGCCCCAGCATTTT	CASSFGAGGNQPQHF
TRBV19	TRBJ1-2	-	-	TGTGCCAGTAGGCTTTTCGCCAGGGCCAACTATGGCTACACCTTC	CASRLFARANYGYTF
TRBV6-5	TRBJ1-6	-	few	TGTGCCAGCAGATTACAACCGTCGGCACCCCTCCACTTT	CASRLQPSAPLHF
TRBV13	TRBJ2-5	-	-	TGTGCCAGCAGCTTAGTACCGGCCGAAAAAGAAGAGACCCAGTACTTC	CASSLVPAEKEETQYF
TRBV2	TRBJ1-1	TRBD1	-	TGTGCCAGCAAGAGACAGGGCGGGTTGAACACTGAAGCTTTCTTT	CASKRQGGLNTEAFF
TRBV7-2	TRBJ1-2	-	-	TGTGCCAGCAGCTTAGGCACCAACTATGGCTACACCTTC	CASSLGTNYGYTF
TRBV9	TRBJ1-2	TRBD1	-	TGTGCCAGCAGCGGGTCTGATGGGACAGGGGGTAGCTATGGCTACACCTTC	CASSGSDGTGGSYGYTF
TRBV28	TRBJ1-2	TRBD1	many	TGTGCCGTCTCCACCCAGGGGGGGAACTATGGCTACACCTTC	CAVSTQGGNYGYTF
TRBV9	TRBJ2-7	-	-	TGTGCCAGCAGCGTAGAGGCGGGGAACTACGAGCAGTACTTC	CASSVEAGNYEQYF
TRBV5-6	TRBJ2-7	-	-	TGTGCCAGCAGCTTGGCCAACAGCCACGAGCAGTACTTC	CASSLANSHEQYF
TRBV29-1	TRBJ2-1	-	-	TGCAGCGTTCGGTGGGGCAGAGACAATGAGCAGTTCTTC	CSVRWGRDNEQFF
TRBV30	TRBJ1-4	-	-	TGTGCCTGGAGTGTACAAAGGGGGAGTAATGAAAAACTGTTTTTT	CAWSVQRGSNEKLFF
TRBV19	TRBJ2-7	TRBD2	-	TGTGCCAGTAGCTCCGGGACTACGTGGACCTACGAGCAGTACTTC	CASSSGTTWTYEQYF
TRBV11-3	TRBJ1-5	-	-	TGTGCCAGCAGCTCCCTCGACAGGACTCAGCCCCAGCATTTT	CASSSLDRTQPQHF
TRBV18	TRBJ1-3	TRBD1	-	TGTGCCAGCTCTATTACCGGGACAGGGAGAGTCTCTGGAAACACCATATATTTT	CASSITGTGRVSGNTIYF
TRBV19	TRBJ1-1	-	once	TGTGCCAGTAGTATAGGGTCAGGGCCCACTGAAGCTTTCTTT	CASSIGSGPTEAFF
TRBV6-5	TRBJ1-2	TRBD1	-	TGTGCCAGCAGAACAGGAACAGGGGCCGTAGGTGGCTACACCTTC	CASRTGTGAVGGYTF